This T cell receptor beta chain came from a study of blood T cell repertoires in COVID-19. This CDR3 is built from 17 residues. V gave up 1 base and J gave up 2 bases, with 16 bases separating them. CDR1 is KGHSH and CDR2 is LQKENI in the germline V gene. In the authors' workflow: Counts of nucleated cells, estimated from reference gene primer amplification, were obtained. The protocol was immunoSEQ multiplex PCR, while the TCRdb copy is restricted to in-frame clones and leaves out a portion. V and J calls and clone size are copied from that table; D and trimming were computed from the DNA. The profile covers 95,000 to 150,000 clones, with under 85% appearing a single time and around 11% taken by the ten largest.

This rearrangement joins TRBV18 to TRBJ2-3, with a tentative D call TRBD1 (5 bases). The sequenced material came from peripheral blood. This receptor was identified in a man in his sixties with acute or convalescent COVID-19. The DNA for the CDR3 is TGTGCCAGCTCACCACTTCAGGGAAGGCGTTCCACAGATACGCAGTATTTT. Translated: CASSPLQGRRSTDTQYF.